A single sample gave rise to the 15 T cell receptor beta chains below, sequenced in a study of tumor-infiltrating lymphocytes in primary liver carcinoma. The approximately 20-31 mg bulk tissue piece was not sorted before simultaneous RNA and DNA extraction. TCR beta cDNA was made from approximately 500 ng total RNA with a constant-region primer. Three nested multiplex PCR rounds, a slightly modified ARM-PCR, produced the libraries for TCR beta. PCR rounds one and two used TRBV1-TRBV30 forward primers with a C-beta reverse primer for around 9 cycles each. Using its own MiXCR run on the multiplex PCR reads, TCRdb lists one record per CDR3 protein. Found here are approximately 73,000 distinct CDR3 sequences, 70% to 80% of them singletons; the top ten hold approximately 15%. The specimen sequenced was liver tumor tissue from sampling region 4. Documented subset: tumor region T4, right-lateral pole. These receptors all stem from a woman aged 60-75 years with primary liver carcinoma and hepatitis B virus infection.

This chain links TRBV11-2 with TRBJ2-3; the match to TRBD2 covers 7 bases. The CDR3 has 17 amino acids. Germline CDR1 is SGHAT and CDR2 is FQNNGV. The V segment lost 2 bases and the J segment 4 bases; nucleotides outside the gene matches: 12. The CDR3 sequence is CASSLRGLSYASDTQYF. In DNA, the CDR3 is TGTGCCAGCAGCTTAAGGGGACTATCGTACGCGTCAGATACGCAGTATTTT. Filled out from reference TRBV11-2 and TRBJ2-3, the complete variable domain reads EAGVAQSPRYKIIEKRQSVAFWCNPISGHATLYWYQQILGQGPKLLIQFQNNGVVDDSQLPKDRFSAERLKGVDSTLKIQPAKLEDSAVYLCASSLRGLSYASDTQYFGPGTRLTVL.

This clonotype was detected only once. A read error may explain this, as a much larger clone is one base away. This chain connects TRBV28 to TRBJ2-3, with D possibly matching TRBD2 (5 bases). The CDR3 runs 13 residues. Germline loops: CDR1 MDHEN, CDR2 SYDVKM. V was cut by 6 bases and J by 7 bases, with 14 bases left in between. CDR3 nucleotide sequence: TGTGCCAGCAGCCGGCGACGGGAATATACGCAGTATTTT. Encoded protein: CASSRRREYTQYF.

The V call is TRBV12-3 or TRBV12-4, the J call TRBJ1-1, with D possibly being TRBD1 (5 bases). This CDR3 comprises 13 residues. The ends were cut back, 7 bases at V and 8 bases at J, with 17 bases in the middle. As DNA, the CDR3 is TGTGCCAGCAAAGGAACTGGGGGTTCGGAAGCTTTCTTT. Amino acid sequence: CASKGTGGSEAFF.

As regards this clonotype: One base away lies a much larger clone, so this may be a sequencing read error. This chain connects TRBV5-1 to TRBJ2-7, with D perhaps given as TRBD1 or TRBD2 (8 bases each). The CDR3 spans 18 residues. CDR1 is SGHRS, CDR2 YFSETQ, per germline. V dropped 0 bases and J dropped 1 base, with 20 bases sitting between them. DNA of the CDR3: TGCGCCAGCAGCTTGGGGACTTGGACAGGGACTAGATCCTACGAGCAGTACTTC. It specifies CASSLGTWTGTRSYEQYF.

This clonotype was recorded many times. The chain couples TRBV6-5 to TRBJ1-1, with D unresolved. The CDR3 loop spans 11 amino acids. Per germline, CDR1 MNHEY and CDR2 SVGAGI. The ends were cut back, 8 bases at V and 5 bases at J, with 9 bases in the middle. The CDR3 sequence: CASGTATEAFF. The CDR3 DNA reads as TGTGCCAGCGGAACGGCGACTGAAGCTTTCTTT.

To note about this clonotype: The junction and the germline gene differ at one end; a read error may be behind it. The chain uses TRBV11-3 and TRBJ2-7, with D possibly being TRBD1 (6 bases). Looked up from germline, CDR1 is SGHNT and CDR2 is YENEEA. The CDR3 spans 18 residues. As DNA, the CDR3 is TGTGCCCGCAGCTTAGATCGCTTAGGGACACCGGGGACCTACGAGCAGTACTTC. Translating gives CARSLDRLGTPGTYEQYF.

This clonotype was seen just once. A read error may produce the germline difference seen at one junction end. The chain recombines TRBV11-2 with TRBJ2-3; 9 nucleotides align to TRBD1. CDR1 SGHAT and CDR2 FQNNGV come from the germline V gene. The CDR3 length is 16 residues. The chain's CDR3 is CASNPTRLQGADTQYF. CDR3 DNA sequence: TGTGCCAGCAACCCAACCCGGTTACAGGGGGCGGATACGCAATATTTT.

As for this clonotype: Its ends do not fully match the called genes, so a read error is possible. This chain connects TRBV6-5 to TRBJ2-2, with 8 bases lining up with TRBD2. The CDR3 covers 16 residues. CDR1 and CDR2 (germline): MNHEY, SVGAGI. CDR3 loop: CAGRFGLAGSTGEMFF. Written as DNA, the CDR3 is TGTGCCGGCAGATTTGGCCTAGCGGGTTCTACCGGGGAGATGTTTTTT.

Many counts were recorded for this clonotype. The chain employs TRBV5-1 and TRBJ2-1; 11 bases agree with TRBD2. The CDR3 spans 16 residues. CDR1 is SGHRS and CDR2 is YFSETQ in the germline V gene. The V gene end was trimmed by 4 bases and the J gene end by 7 bases; junction bases not matched to a gene: 10. CDR3 amino acids: CASSKDRGLAANEQFF. DNA of the CDR3: TGCGCCAGCAGCAAGGACCGGGGACTAGCGGCTAATGAGCAGTTCTTC.

V is TRBV6-5 and J is TRBJ1-1, with D perhaps TRBD1 (5 bases). Germline values: CDR1 MNHEY, CDR2 SVGAGI. V lost 6 bases and J 14 bases, leaving 22 bases between the germline ends. The CDR3 has 13 amino acids. The CDR3 loop reads CASRRAGWPEDFF. For the CDR3, the DNA is TGTGCCAGCAGAAGGGCAGGGTGGCCTGAAGACTTCTTT.

On this clonotype itself: This CDR3 is missing its conserved last phenylalanine or tryptophan, likely due to a read error. This rearrangement joins TRBV6-1 to TRBJ1-2, with D possibly matching TRBD1 (5 bases). This CDR3 has 15 amino acids. The germline V gene has CDR1 MNHNS and CDR2 SASEGT. The CDR3 is CASSEISQDLYGYTS. The CDR3, as DNA: TGTGCCAGTAGTGAAATTTCACAGGATCTTTATGGCTACACCTCC.

This clonotype was recorded a few times. A read error may be the cause here, since a much bigger clone is one base away. V is TRBV6-1 and J is TRBJ1-5, with 11 nucleotides matching TRBD1. The CDR3 length is 15 residues. Germline CDR1 reads MNHNS; CDR2 reads SASEGT. The CDR3 DNA reads as TGTACCAGCAGTGAAGCCGGACAGGGGGCGCAGCCCCAGCATTTT. Its translation is CTSSEAGQGAQPQHF.

Comment on this clonotype: This CDR3 is missing its conserved last phenylalanine or tryptophan, likely due to a read error. The chain couples TRBV29-1 to TRBJ2-3, with D perhaps given as TRBD1 or TRBD2 (5 bases each). There are 18 residues in the CDR3. CDR1 SQVTM and CDR2 ANQGSEA come from the germline V gene. The CDR3 is CSVEALGRVGVSIDTQYL. The CDR3 nucleotides read TGCAGTGTTGAAGCGTTGGGCAGGGTGGGGGTTAGCATAGATACGCAGTATTTA.

With respect to this clonotype: A read error may explain this, as a much larger clone is one base away. The rearrangement joins TRBV7-9 to TRBJ2-7; D is undetermined. CDR3 length: 13 amino acids. V gave up 0 bases and J gave up 6 bases, with 9 bases separating them. Germline loops: CDR1 SEHNR, CDR2 FQNEAQ (reference sequence). CDR3 sequence reads: CASSLAWQSEQYF. As DNA, the CDR3 is TGTGCCAGCAGCTTAGCTTGGCAGTCCGAGCAGTACTTC.

Remarks on this clonotype: Compared with germline, one end of the junction differs, possibly owing to a read error. V is TRBV11-2 and J is TRBJ2-5; D might be TRBD1 (6 bases). Per the germline V gene, CDR1 is SGHAT and CDR2 is FQNNGV. CDR3 length equals 12 residues. The CDR3 DNA follows: TGTGCCAGCAGCTTATCGCAAGGGACACAGTATTTC. Its translation is CASSLSQGTQYF.